The rows below give T cell receptor beta chains drawn from one sample of a study of OX40 agonist ivuxolimab in advanced cancers. Libraries were prepared by immunoSEQ multiplex PCR; TCRdb keeps only in-frame clonotypes and omits some of them. The sample has about 98,000 clones; 85% to 95% are singletons. The sequencing here drew on CD4+ or CD8+ T cells sorted from blood, taken in a trial of the OX40 agonist ivuxolimab. Receptors originate from an adult with an advanced solid tumor such as melanoma, head and neck, liver or kidney cancer. The CDR3 runs from the conserved cysteine through the conserved F or W. The order of the fields is J gene, clone size, V gene, D gene, CDR3 protein, CDR3 DNA. D genes are given only for firm matches. Not every row has a clone size; where given, it reads once, few, many or a size class.

J gene: TRBJ2-1; clone size: -; V gene: TRBV9; D gene: TRBD2; CDR3 protein: CASSVGLAGYNEQFF; CDR3 DNA: TGTGCCAGCAGCGTAGGATTAGCGGGGTACAATGAGCAGTTCTTC
J gene: TRBJ1-2; clone size: -; V gene: TRBV30; D gene: -; CDR3 protein: CACYRVEDGYTF; CDR3 DNA: TGTGCCTGCTACAGGGTAGAGGATGGCTACACCTTC
J gene: TRBJ1-4; clone size: -; V gene: TRBV9; D gene: TRBD1; CDR3 protein: CASSVGQGGTNEKLFF; CDR3 DNA: TGTGCCAGCAGCGTAGGGCAGGGGGGAACTAATGAAAAACTGTTTTTT
J gene: TRBJ1-5; clone size: -; V gene: TRBV4-3; D gene: -; CDR3 protein: CASSQDLVRTANQPQHF; CDR3 DNA: TGCGCCAGCAGCCAAGATCTTGTGAGGACAGCTAATCAGCCCCAGCATTTT
J gene: TRBJ1-5; clone size: once; V gene: TRBV19; D gene: -; CDR3 protein: CASNLLGSNQPQHF; CDR3 DNA: TGTGCCAGTAACCTGCTGGGGAGCAATCAGCCCCAGCATTTT
J gene: TRBJ2-4; clone size: -; V gene: TRBV19; D gene: -; CDR3 protein: CASSSGQLLAKNIQYF; CDR3 DNA: TGTGCCAGTAGCTCCGGACAGCTTCTAGCCAAAAACATTCAGTACTTC
J gene: TRBJ1-1; clone size: -; V gene: TRBV11-2; D gene: -; CDR3 protein: CATRRGTEAFF; CDR3 DNA: TGTGCCACCCGCCGAGGCACTGAAGCTTTCTTT
J gene: TRBJ1-1; clone size: -; V gene: TRBV6-1; D gene: -; CDR3 protein: CASRSGVEAFF; CDR3 DNA: TGTGCCAGCAGGTCAGGGGTCGAAGCTTTCTTT
J gene: TRBJ1-5; clone size: -; V gene: TRBV12-5; D gene: -; CDR3 protein: CASGLVTTQLPHQPQHF; CDR3 DNA: TGTGCTAGTGGTTTGGTAACTACGCAGTTACCTCATCAGCCCCAGCATTTT
J gene: TRBJ2-3; clone size: few; V gene: TRBV18; D gene: TRBD1; CDR3 protein: CASSPPDRDWTDTQYF; CDR3 DNA: TGTGCCAGCTCACCACCAGACAGGGATTGGACAGATACGCAGTATTTT
J gene: TRBJ1-5; clone size: once; V gene: TRBV6-5; D gene: TRBD1; CDR3 protein: CASSYRQGRVQPQHF; CDR3 DNA: TGTGCCAGCAGTTACAGACAGGGGAGAGTTCAGCCCCAGCATTTT
J gene: TRBJ2-2; clone size: -; V gene: TRBV9; D gene: -; CDR3 protein: CASSVGSTGELFF; CDR3 DNA: TGTGCCAGCAGCGTAGGATCCACCGGGGAGCTGTTTTTT
J gene: TRBJ2-1; clone size: -; V gene: TRBV9; D gene: -; CDR3 protein: CASSVGPVDEQFF; CDR3 DNA: TGTGCCAGCAGCGTAGGGCCCGTCGATGAGCAGTTCTTC
J gene: TRBJ2-1; clone size: -; V gene: TRBV4-3; D gene: -; CDR3 protein: CASSQEGGAIYEQFF; CDR3 DNA: TGCGCCAGCAGCCAAGAAGGGGGGGCCATCTATGAGCAGTTCTTC
J gene: TRBJ1-4; clone size: once; V gene: TRBV28; D gene: -; CDR3 protein: CASYSAATNEKLFF; CDR3 DNA: TGTGCCAGCTACTCGGCCGCAACTAATGAAAAACTGTTTTTT
J gene: TRBJ1-5; clone size: -; V gene: TRBV28; D gene: -; CDR3 protein: CASSRNQPQHF; CDR3 DNA: TGTGCCAGCAGTCGCAATCAGCCCCAGCATTTT
J gene: TRBJ2-1; clone size: -; V gene: TRBV19; D gene: TRBD2; CDR3 protein: CASSIARLAGNEQFF; CDR3 DNA: TGTGCCAGTAGTATAGCTCGACTAGCAGGGAATGAGCAGTTCTTC
J gene: TRBJ2-1; clone size: -; V gene: TRBV30; D gene: -; CDR3 protein: CAWSVGPLNNEQFF; CDR3 DNA: TGTGCCTGGAGTGTAGGTCCACTCAACAATGAGCAGTTCTTC
J gene: TRBJ2-1; clone size: -; V gene: TRBV9; D gene: TRBD2; CDR3 protein: CASSPLADLTYNEQFF; CDR3 DNA: TGTGCCAGCAGCCCCCTAGCGGATTTAACCTACAATGAGCAGTTCTTC
J gene: TRBJ1-2; clone size: -; V gene: TRBV5-1; D gene: TRBD1; CDR3 protein: CASARTGNYGYTF; CDR3 DNA: TGCGCCAGCGCTCGGACAGGAAACTATGGCTACACCTTC
J gene: TRBJ1-1; clone size: -; V gene: TRBV5-1; D gene: -; CDR3 protein: CASSLIFSGMGSEAFF; CDR3 DNA: TGCGCCAGCAGCTTAATCTTCTCGGGTATGGGATCTGAAGCTTTCTTT
J gene: TRBJ2-1; clone size: -; V gene: TRBV5-1; D gene: -; CDR3 protein: CASNQGRQEDNEQFF; CDR3 DNA: TGCGCCAGCAACCAGGGACGACAGGAAGACAATGAGCAGTTCTTC
J gene: TRBJ2-3; clone size: -; V gene: TRBV29-1; D gene: TRBD2; CDR3 protein: CSVKGGKSPDTQYF; CDR3 DNA: TGCAGCGTCAAGGGAGGGAAGAGTCCAGATACGCAGTATTTT
J gene: TRBJ2-1; clone size: -; V gene: TRBV30; D gene: -; CDR3 protein: CAWSVVHEQFF; CDR3 DNA: TGTGCCTGGAGTGTGGTCCATGAGCAGTTCTTC